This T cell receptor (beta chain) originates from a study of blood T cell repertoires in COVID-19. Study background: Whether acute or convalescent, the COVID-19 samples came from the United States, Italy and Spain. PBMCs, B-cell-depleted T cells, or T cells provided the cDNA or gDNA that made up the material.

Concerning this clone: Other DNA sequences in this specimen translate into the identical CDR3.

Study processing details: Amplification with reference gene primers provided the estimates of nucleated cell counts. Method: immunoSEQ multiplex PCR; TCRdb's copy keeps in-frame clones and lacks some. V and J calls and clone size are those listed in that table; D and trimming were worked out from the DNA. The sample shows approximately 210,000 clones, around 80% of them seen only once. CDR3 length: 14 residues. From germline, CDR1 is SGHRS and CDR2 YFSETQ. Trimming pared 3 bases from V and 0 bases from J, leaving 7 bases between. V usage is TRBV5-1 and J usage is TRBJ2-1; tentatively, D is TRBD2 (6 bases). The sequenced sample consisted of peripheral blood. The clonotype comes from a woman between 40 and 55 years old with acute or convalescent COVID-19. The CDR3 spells CASSSGDSYNEQFF. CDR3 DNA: TGCGCCAGCAGCTCGGGGGACTCCTACAATGAGCAGTTCTTC.